Listed below are T cell receptor beta chains from one sample, sequenced in a study of T cells in Graves' hyperthyroidism and ophthalmopathy. TCRdb reprocessed the multiplex PCR reads with MiXCR, giving one entry per CDR3 protein. The sample lists hundreds of thousands of distinct CDR3 sequences, 30% to 40% occurring once. Sequenced sample: blood. The receptors were gathered from a middle-aged woman with Graves' hyperthyroidism. The CDR3 runs from the conserved cysteine through the conserved F or W. A D gene is named only where the DNA matches it firmly. The size field is filled for only some rows; it gives once, few, many or a size class.

d_gene: -; j_gene: TRBJ1-1; abundance: few; v_gene: TRBV12-3/TRBV12-4; CDR3nt: TGTGCCAGCAGTGGGGCAGGCTACACTGAAGCTTTCTTT; CDR3aa: CASSGAGYTEAFF
d_gene: TRBD2; j_gene: TRBJ2-2; abundance: few; v_gene: TRBV2; CDR3nt: TGTGCCAGCAGCCTTTTAGCGGGGGGGCGCACCGGGGAGCTGTTTTTT; CDR3aa: CASSLLAGGRTGELFF
d_gene: -; j_gene: TRBJ1-5; abundance: -; v_gene: TRBV7-2; CDR3nt: TGTGCCAGCAGCTTAGCGATGGGGGGGCAGGGGAGGGAGGCCCAGCATTTT; CDR3aa: CASSLAMGGQGREAQHF
d_gene: -; j_gene: TRBJ2-7; abundance: many; v_gene: TRBV5-5; CDR3nt: TGTGCCAGCAGCCATCAGAGACAGAGACTCTACGAGCAGTACTTC; CDR3aa: CASSHQRQRLYEQYF
d_gene: -; j_gene: TRBJ2-7; abundance: -; v_gene: TRBV6-1; CDR3nt: TGTGCCAGCAGTCACGCACCTAGCTCCCTAAGCGAGCAGTACTTC; CDR3aa: CASSHAPSSLSEQYF
d_gene: -; j_gene: TRBJ1-6; abundance: many; v_gene: TRBV11-1; CDR3nt: TGTGCCAGCAGCTTAGCCGGACCGATTTCACCCCTCCACTTT; CDR3aa: CASSLAGPISPLHF
d_gene: TRBD2; j_gene: TRBJ2-7; abundance: -; v_gene: TRBV4-1; CDR3nt: TGCGCCAGCAGCCAAGACGGGGGGGCTGAGCAGTACTTC; CDR3aa: CASSQDGGAEQYF
d_gene: TRBD1; j_gene: TRBJ1-6; abundance: -; v_gene: TRBV10-3; CDR3nt: TGTGCCATCAGTGTCTCAGGGGGTGATTCACCCCTCCACTTT; CDR3aa: CAISVSGGDSPLHF
d_gene: -; j_gene: TRBJ1-1; abundance: -; v_gene: TRBV10-3; CDR3nt: TGTGCCATCAGTTACCCTGAGGGAGTGAACACTGAAGCTTTCTTT; CDR3aa: CAISYPEGVNTEAFF
d_gene: -; j_gene: TRBJ1-1; abundance: few; v_gene: TRBV5-1; CDR3nt: TGCGCCAGCAGCTTGGTGTCGGGGATGAACACTGAAGCTTTCTTT; CDR3aa: CASSLVSGMNTEAFF
d_gene: TRBD1; j_gene: TRBJ2-7; abundance: many; v_gene: TRBV20-1; CDR3nt: TGCAGCGGTACGGGACAGGGAAACGAGCAGTACTTC; CDR3aa: CSGTGQGNEQYF
d_gene: -; j_gene: TRBJ2-7; abundance: -; v_gene: TRBV6-5; CDR3nt: TGTGCCAGCAGTTACTCCCGCCTAGGACAGCGGGCCTACGAGCAGTACTTC; CDR3aa: CASSYSRLGQRAYEQYF
d_gene: -; j_gene: TRBJ2-2; abundance: -; v_gene: TRBV10-2; CDR3nt: TGCGCCAGCAGTGAGTCGTACCCTAACACCGGGGAGCTGTTTTTT; CDR3aa: CASSESYPNTGELFF
d_gene: -; j_gene: TRBJ2-2; abundance: few; v_gene: TRBV11-2; CDR3nt: TGTGCCAGCAGCGCCACAAACAGGGCCGGGGAGCTGTTTTTT; CDR3aa: CASSATNRAGELFF
d_gene: TRBD1; j_gene: TRBJ1-1; abundance: -; v_gene: TRBV27; CDR3nt: TGTGCCAGCATGCCAAGGGGGCGATGGACTGAAGCTTTCTTT; CDR3aa: CASMPRGRWTEAFF
d_gene: -; j_gene: TRBJ1-6; abundance: -; v_gene: TRBV19; CDR3nt: TGTGCCAGTAGTATCAATCCGGGCGCGTATTCACCCCTCCACTTT; CDR3aa: CASSINPGAYSPLHF
d_gene: -; j_gene: TRBJ1-6; abundance: many; v_gene: TRBV19; CDR3nt: TGTGCCAGTAGTATGGCGGGGCTTTGGGGTTCACCCCTCCACTTT; CDR3aa: CASSMAGLWGSPLHF
d_gene: -; j_gene: TRBJ2-7; abundance: -; v_gene: TRBV20-1; CDR3nt: TGCAGTGTAAACTTCCGGACGGGCTACGAGCAGTACTTC; CDR3aa: CSVNFRTGYEQYF
d_gene: -; j_gene: TRBJ2-7; abundance: few; v_gene: TRBV28; CDR3nt: TGTGCCAGCAGTCCCCAAGGGTTGGGGGTTGGGTCCTACGAGCAGTACTTC; CDR3aa: CASSPQGLGVGSYEQYF
d_gene: TRBD1; j_gene: TRBJ1-6; abundance: many; v_gene: TRBV19; CDR3nt: TGTGCCAGTGAAACGGGACAGTTGAATTCACCCCTCCACTTT; CDR3aa: CASETGQLNSPLHF
d_gene: TRBD1; j_gene: TRBJ2-2; abundance: -; v_gene: TRBV19; CDR3nt: TGTGCCAGTAGTATTAATTCGTACAGGGGGAGCGGGGAGCTGTTTTTT; CDR3aa: CASSINSYRGSGELFF
d_gene: -; j_gene: TRBJ2-7; abundance: many; v_gene: TRBV29-1; CDR3nt: TGCAGCGCTGGTGAGGATTCCTACGAGCAGTACTTC; CDR3aa: CSAGEDSYEQYF
d_gene: TRBD1; j_gene: TRBJ2-5; abundance: few; v_gene: TRBV6-9; CDR3nt: TGTGCCAGCAGGTCGACAGGGGCGGTGGTACGTGAGACCCAGTACTTC; CDR3aa: CASRSTGAVVRETQYF
d_gene: TRBD1; j_gene: TRBJ1-5; abundance: few; v_gene: TRBV6-5; CDR3nt: TGTGCCAGCAGACGGACAGGGGGGGCCAATCAGCCCCAGCATTTT; CDR3aa: CASRRTGGANQPQHF
d_gene: -; j_gene: TRBJ1-2; abundance: -; v_gene: TRBV11-1; CDR3nt: TGTGCCAGCAGCTCCCCTGGGAGCGTCTATGGCTACACCTTC; CDR3aa: CASSSPGSVYGYTF
d_gene: -; j_gene: TRBJ1-1; abundance: -; v_gene: TRBV10-3; CDR3nt: TGTGCCAGCAAGGGCTCGACAGCGGGGATGAACACTGAAGCTTTCTTT; CDR3aa: CASKGSTAGMNTEAFF
d_gene: -; j_gene: TRBJ1-3; abundance: many; v_gene: TRBV12-3/TRBV12-4; CDR3nt: TGTGCCAGCAGTTTTAGCTCTGGAAACACCATATATTTT; CDR3aa: CASSFSSGNTIYF
d_gene: -; j_gene: TRBJ2-5; abundance: -; v_gene: TRBV4-3; CDR3nt: TGCGCCAGCAGCCAAGATAGGGGAGCAGGGGAGACCCAGTACTTC; CDR3aa: CASSQDRGAGETQYF
d_gene: -; j_gene: TRBJ1-2; abundance: -; v_gene: TRBV12-3/TRBV12-4; CDR3nt: TGTGCCAGCACCCCGAACCGGAGGAACTATGGCTACACCTTC; CDR3aa: CASTPNRRNYGYTF
d_gene: -; j_gene: TRBJ1-6; abundance: many; v_gene: TRBV7-2; CDR3nt: TGTGCCAGCAGTCGGGACGGTCCTCCCTATAATTCACCCCTCCACTTT; CDR3aa: CASSRDGPPYNSPLHF
d_gene: -; j_gene: TRBJ2-7; abundance: -; v_gene: TRBV6-5; CDR3nt: TGTGCCAGCAGTATGGACAGAACCTACGAGCAGTACTTC; CDR3aa: CASSMDRTYEQYF
d_gene: TRBD1; j_gene: TRBJ1-5; abundance: -; v_gene: TRBV6-5; CDR3nt: TGTGCCAGCAGTAAATCGGGACAGGGGTATTCTCGGCCCCAGCATTTT; CDR3aa: CASSKSGQGYSRPQHF
d_gene: -; j_gene: TRBJ1-5; abundance: -; v_gene: TRBV6-5; CDR3nt: TGTGCCAGCAGGGGTACTTGGGGGGCGTCTAATCAGCCCCAGCATTTT; CDR3aa: CASRGTWGASNQPQHF
d_gene: -; j_gene: TRBJ1-2; abundance: many; v_gene: TRBV4-3; CDR3nt: TGCGCCAGCAGCCAAGAGCGGCAGGCCTATGGCTACACCTTC; CDR3aa: CASSQERQAYGYTF
d_gene: -; j_gene: TRBJ1-2; abundance: -; v_gene: TRBV6-6; CDR3nt: TGTGCCAGCAGTTACGAGGTCGGGGGAACATATGGCTACACCTTC; CDR3aa: CASSYEVGGTYGYTF
d_gene: TRBD1; j_gene: TRBJ1-4; abundance: -; v_gene: TRBV9; CDR3nt: TGTGCCAGCAGCGTAGGACAGCCCGCAGGGGGAAATGAAACACTGTTTTTT; CDR3aa: CASSVGQPAGGNETLFF
d_gene: -; j_gene: TRBJ1-1; abundance: many; v_gene: TRBV10-1; CDR3nt: TGCGCCAGCAGTGGACTGGGGAACACTGAAGCTTTCTTT; CDR3aa: CASSGLGNTEAFF
d_gene: -; j_gene: TRBJ2-7; abundance: -; v_gene: TRBV7-6; CDR3nt: TGTGCCAGCAGCTTAGCCGAGGGGACAGCCGGCGGGGAGTACGAGCAGTACTTC; CDR3aa: CASSLAEGTAGGEYEQYF
d_gene: -; j_gene: TRBJ1-2; abundance: few; v_gene: TRBV28; CDR3nt: TGTGCCAGCAGCTCACCCCCCGGGCTCAACTATGGCTACACCTTC; CDR3aa: CASSSPPGLNYGYTF
d_gene: -; j_gene: TRBJ2-6; abundance: many; v_gene: TRBV4-1; CDR3nt: TGCGCCAGCAGCCCCCCTCCGGCCAGAACTGGGGCCAACGTCCTGACTTTC; CDR3aa: CASSPPPARTGANVLTF
d_gene: -; j_gene: TRBJ2-2; abundance: few; v_gene: TRBV24-1; CDR3nt: TGTGCCACCAGGAAGGGAAGTCCCGGGGAGCTGTTTTTT; CDR3aa: CATRKGSPGELFF
d_gene: -; j_gene: TRBJ2-6; abundance: -; v_gene: TRBV5-1; CDR3nt: TGCGCCAGCAGCTTGGGGGGCGCTAAATCTGGGGCCAACGTCCTGACTTTC; CDR3aa: CASSLGGAKSGANVLTF
d_gene: -; j_gene: TRBJ2-2; abundance: -; v_gene: TRBV25-1; CDR3nt: TGTGCCAGCAGTGAACCAAAGAACACCGGGGAGCTGTCTTGG; CDR3aa: CASSEPKNTGELSW
d_gene: -; j_gene: TRBJ1-2; abundance: many; v_gene: TRBV12-3/TRBV12-4; CDR3nt: TGTGCCAGCAGCGGGGGACGGCAGCTCTATGGCTACACCTTC; CDR3aa: CASSGGRQLYGYTF
d_gene: -; j_gene: TRBJ2-7; abundance: many; v_gene: TRBV12-3/TRBV12-4; CDR3nt: TGTGCCAGCAGTTTCCCCCCTTCCTACGAGCAGTACTTC; CDR3aa: CASSFPPSYEQYF